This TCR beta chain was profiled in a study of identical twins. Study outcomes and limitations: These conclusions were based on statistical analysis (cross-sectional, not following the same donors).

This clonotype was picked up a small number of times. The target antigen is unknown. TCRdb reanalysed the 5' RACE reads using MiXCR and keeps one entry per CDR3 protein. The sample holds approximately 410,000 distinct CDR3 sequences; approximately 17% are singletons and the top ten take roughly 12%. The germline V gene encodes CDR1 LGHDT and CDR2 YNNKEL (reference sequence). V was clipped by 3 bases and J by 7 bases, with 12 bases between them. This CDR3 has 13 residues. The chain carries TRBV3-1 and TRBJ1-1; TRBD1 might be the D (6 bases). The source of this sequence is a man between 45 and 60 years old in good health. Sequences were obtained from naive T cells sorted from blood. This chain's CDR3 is CASSQQGRGEAFF. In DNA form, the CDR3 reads TGTGCCAGCAGCCAGCAGGGGAGGGGTGAAGCTTTCTTT.